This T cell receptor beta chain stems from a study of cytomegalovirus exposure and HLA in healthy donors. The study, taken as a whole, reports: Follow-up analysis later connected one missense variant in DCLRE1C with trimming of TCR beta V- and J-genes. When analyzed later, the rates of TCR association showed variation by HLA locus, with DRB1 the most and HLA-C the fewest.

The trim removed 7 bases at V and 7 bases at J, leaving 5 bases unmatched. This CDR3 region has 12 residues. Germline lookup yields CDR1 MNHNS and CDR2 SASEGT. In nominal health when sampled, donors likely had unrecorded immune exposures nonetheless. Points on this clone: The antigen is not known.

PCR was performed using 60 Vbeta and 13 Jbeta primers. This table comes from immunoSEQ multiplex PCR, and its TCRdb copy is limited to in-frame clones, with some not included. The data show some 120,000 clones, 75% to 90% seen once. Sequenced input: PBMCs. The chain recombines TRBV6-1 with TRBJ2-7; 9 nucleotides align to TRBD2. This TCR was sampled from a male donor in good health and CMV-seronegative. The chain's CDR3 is CASKASGKEQYF. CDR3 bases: TGTGCCAGCAAAGCTAGCGGGAAAGAGCAGTACTTC.